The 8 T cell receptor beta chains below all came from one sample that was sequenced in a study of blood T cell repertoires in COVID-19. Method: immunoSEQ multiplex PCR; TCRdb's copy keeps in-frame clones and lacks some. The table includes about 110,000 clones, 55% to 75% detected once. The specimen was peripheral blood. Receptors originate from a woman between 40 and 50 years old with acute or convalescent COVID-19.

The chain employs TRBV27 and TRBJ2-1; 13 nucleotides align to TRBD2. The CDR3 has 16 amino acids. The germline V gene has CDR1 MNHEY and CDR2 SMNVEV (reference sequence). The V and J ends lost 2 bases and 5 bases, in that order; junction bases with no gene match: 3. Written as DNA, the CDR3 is TGTGCCAGCAGTTTACAACTAGCGGGGGGGGACAATGAGCAGTTCTTC. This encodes CASSLQLAGGDNEQFF.

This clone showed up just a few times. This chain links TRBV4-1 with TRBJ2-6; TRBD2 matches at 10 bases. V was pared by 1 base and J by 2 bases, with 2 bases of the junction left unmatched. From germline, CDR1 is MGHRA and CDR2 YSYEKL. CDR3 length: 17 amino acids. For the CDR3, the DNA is TGCGCCAGCAGCCAAGCCCTAGCGGGGGCTGGGGCCAACGTCCTGACTTTC. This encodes CASSQALAGAGANVLTF.

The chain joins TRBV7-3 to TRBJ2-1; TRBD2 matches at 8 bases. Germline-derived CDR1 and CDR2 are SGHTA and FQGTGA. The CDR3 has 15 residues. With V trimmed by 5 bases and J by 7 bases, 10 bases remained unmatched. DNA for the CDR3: TGTGCCAGCAGCACGACGGGACTAGGAGGGAATGAGCAGTTCTTC. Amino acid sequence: CASSTTGLGGNEQFF.

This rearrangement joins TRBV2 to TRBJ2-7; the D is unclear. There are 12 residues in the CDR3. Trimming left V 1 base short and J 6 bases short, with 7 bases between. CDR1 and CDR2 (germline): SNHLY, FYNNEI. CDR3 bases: TGTGCCAGCAGTGAAGGCTATACCGAGCAGTACTTC. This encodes CASSEGYTEQYF. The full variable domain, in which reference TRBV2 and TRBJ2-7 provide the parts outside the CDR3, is EPEVTQTPSHQVTQMGQEVILRCVPISNHLYFYWYRQILGQKVEFLVSFYNNEISEKSEIFDDQFSVERPDGSNFTLKIRSTKLEDSAMYFCASSEGYTEQYFGPGTRLTVT.

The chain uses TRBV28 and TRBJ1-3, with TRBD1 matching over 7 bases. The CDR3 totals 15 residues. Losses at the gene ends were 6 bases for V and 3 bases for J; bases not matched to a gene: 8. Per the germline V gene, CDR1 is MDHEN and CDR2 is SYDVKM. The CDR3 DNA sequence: TGTGCCAGCAGACCTCAGGGGGGTAATGGAAACACCATATATTTT. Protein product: CASRPQGGNGNTIYF.

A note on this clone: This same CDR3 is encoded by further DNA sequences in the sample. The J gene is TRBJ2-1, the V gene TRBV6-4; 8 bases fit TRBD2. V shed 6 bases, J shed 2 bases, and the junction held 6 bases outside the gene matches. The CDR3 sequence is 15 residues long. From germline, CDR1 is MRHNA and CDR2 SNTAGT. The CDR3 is CASSVLAGAYNEQFF. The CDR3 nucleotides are TGTGCCAGCAGCGTCCTAGCGGGTGCCTACAATGAGCAGTTCTTC.

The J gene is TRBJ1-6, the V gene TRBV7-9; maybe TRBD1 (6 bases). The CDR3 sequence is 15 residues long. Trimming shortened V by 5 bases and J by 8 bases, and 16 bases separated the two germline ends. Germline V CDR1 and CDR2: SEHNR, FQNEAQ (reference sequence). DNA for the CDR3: TGTGCCAGCAGCCCCGGGGGGGGCACTTATTCACCCCTCCACTTT. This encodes CASSPGGGTYSPLHF.

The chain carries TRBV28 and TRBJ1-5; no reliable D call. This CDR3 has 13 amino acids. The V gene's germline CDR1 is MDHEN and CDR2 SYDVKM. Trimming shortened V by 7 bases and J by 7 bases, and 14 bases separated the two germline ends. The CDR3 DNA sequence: TGTGCCAGCACCCAAGTCGGGTCCCAGCCCCAGCATTTT. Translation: CASTQVGSQPQHF. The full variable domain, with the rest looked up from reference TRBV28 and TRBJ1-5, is DVKVTQSSRYLVKRTGEKVFLECVQDMDHENMFWYRQDPGLGLRLIYFSYDVKMKEKGDIPEGYSVSREKKERFSLILESASTNQTSMYLCASTQVGSQPQHFGDGTRLSIL.